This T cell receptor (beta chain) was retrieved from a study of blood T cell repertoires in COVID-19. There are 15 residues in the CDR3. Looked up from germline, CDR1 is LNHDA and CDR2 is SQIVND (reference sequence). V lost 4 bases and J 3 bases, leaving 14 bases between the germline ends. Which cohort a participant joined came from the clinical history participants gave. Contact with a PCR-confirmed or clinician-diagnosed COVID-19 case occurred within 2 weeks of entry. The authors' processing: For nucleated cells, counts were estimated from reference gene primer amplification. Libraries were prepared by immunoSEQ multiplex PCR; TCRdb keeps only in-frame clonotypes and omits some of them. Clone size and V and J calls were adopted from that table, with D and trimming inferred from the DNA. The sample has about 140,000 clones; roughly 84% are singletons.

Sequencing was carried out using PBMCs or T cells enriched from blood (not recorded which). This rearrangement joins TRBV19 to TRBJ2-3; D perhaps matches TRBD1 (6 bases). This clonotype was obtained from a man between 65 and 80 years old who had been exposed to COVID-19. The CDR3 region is CASSTGTLRTDTQYF. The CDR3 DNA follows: TGTGCCAGTAGTACCGGGACACTTAGAACAGATACGCAGTATTTT.